Listed below are T cell receptor beta chains from one sample, sequenced in a study of vaccination effects on CD4 cells after COVID-19. The antigens for these receptors are not known. TCRdb's table, derived via immunoSEQ multiplex PCR, lists solely in-frame clones and lacks some. The sample has some 30,000 clones; approximately 70% are singletons. The sequencing used CD4+ T cells from PBMCs cultured with HCoV-229E spike peptides, collected after COVID-19 vaccination. The receptor set was obtained from a human donor who received a COVID-19 vaccine. Both conserved end residues are part of each CDR3. A D gene is named only where the DNA matches it firmly. Some rows have no size entry. The others give once, few or many, or a class for an expanded clone.

clone_size d_call j_call v_call cdr3_nt cdr3_aa
few TRBD1 TRBJ1-1 TRBV25-1 TGTGCCAGCAGTGATAGGGGGCGCGGAGCTTTCTTT CASSDRGRGAFF
. . TRBJ1-4 TRBV13 TGTGCCAGCAGCTCTGGGCAGGCCCAGGGAAAACTGTTTTTT CASSSGQAQGKLFF
. TRBD1 TRBJ1-1 TRBV5-1 TGCGCCAGCAGCACCCAGGACAGGGGGGGGACTGAAGCTTTCTTT CASSTQDRGGTEAFF
. TRBD2 TRBJ2-3 TRBV7-9 TGTGCCAGCAGCTTAGTCGTCCTAGCGGCAACAGATACGCAGTATTTT CASSLVVLAATDTQYF
. . TRBJ2-5 TRBV19 TGTGCCAGTAGTAGAGAAGAGACCCAGTACTTC CASSREETQYF
. TRBD2 TRBJ2-7 TRBV6-5 TGTGCCAGCAGTTACGTAGCGGGAGCCTACGAGCAGTACTTC CASSYVAGAYEQYF
. TRBD2 TRBJ2-5 TRBV7-9 TGTGCCAGCAGCTTAGCGTGGTCTAGCGGGGGGGAGACCCAGTACTTC CASSLAWSSGGETQYF
. . TRBJ2-1 TRBV6-2/TRBV6-3 TGTGCCAGCAGTCCATACAATGAGCAGTTCTTC CASSPYNEQFF
. . TRBJ1-1 TRBV6-1 TGTGCCAGCAGTGAAGACCCGGGTACCACTGAAGCTTTCTTT CASSEDPGTTEAFF
. . TRBJ1-4 TRBV6-5 TGTGCCAGCAGTTCTGGCCTACTCAGGGGAATCTTGTTTTTT CASSSGLLRGILFF
. TRBD2 TRBJ2-1 TRBV11-2 TGTGCCAGCAGGGAAGGGACTAGGTCGTTCTTC CASREGTRSFF
. TRBD2 TRBJ2-3 TRBV2 TGTGCCAGCTGGGCGGGGGGGACAGATACGCAGTATTTT CASWAGGTDTQYF
. TRBD1 TRBJ1-5 TRBV19 TGTGCCAGTAGTTACAGGGGTCAGCCCCAGCATTTT CASSYRGQPQHF
few . TRBJ1-1 TRBV7-2 TGTGCCAGCAGCCCTTGGCGGAACACTGAAGCTTTCTTT CASSPWRNTEAFF
. . TRBJ1-4 TRBV5-4 TGTGCCAGCAGCGAAACCGGGACTAGCAGTGAAAAACTGTTTTTT CASSETGTSSEKLFF
. . TRBJ1-1 TRBV18 TGTGCCAGCTCCAACGACGGGGGTGAAGCTTTCTTT CASSNDGGEAFF
. . TRBJ1-5 TRBV19 TGTGCCAGTAGCCCGGTGGTCCGGGATCAGCCCCAGCATTTT CASSPVVRDQPQHF
. TRBD2 TRBJ2-7 TRBV5-1 TGCGCCAGCAGCCGACTAGCGGGGGGAACCTACGAGCAGTACTTC CASSRLAGGTYEQYF
. TRBD2 TRBJ2-7 TRBV5-6 TGTGCCAGCAGCTTCGGGTTGCGGCTAGCGGGGGCTAGCTCCTACGAGCAGTACTTC CASSFGLRLAGASSYEQYF
. TRBD1 TRBJ1-2 TRBV12-3/TRBV12-4 TGTGCCAGCAGGTCGAAAGGGGGCTGGGGCTACACCTTC CASRSKGGWGYTF
. . TRBJ2-4 TRBV4-1 TGCGCCAGCAGCCAAGTCTGGGAAGGCAAAAACATTCAGTACTTC CASSQVWEGKNIQYF
. . TRBJ1-4 TRBV2 TGTGCCAGCAGTGAAATGCCGGGTTCGACTAATGAAAAACTGTTTTTT CASSEMPGSTNEKLFF
. . TRBJ2-6 TRBV19 TGTGCTAGTAACAGGGTCTCCCTTACTGGGGCCAACGTCCTGACTTTC CASNRVSLTGANVLTF
. . TRBJ1-2 TRBV2 TGTGCCAGCAGTTCCGGGGTTGACTATGGCTACACCTTC CASSSGVDYGYTF
. . TRBJ2-1 TRBV27 TGTGCCAGCAGTTTTGTGGGAAGCTCCTACAATGAGCAGTTCTTC CASSFVGSSYNEQFF
. TRBD1 TRBJ1-2 TRBV14 TGTGCCAGCCGAGGAGGACAGGGGGCGCATAGCTATGGCTACACCTTC CASRGGQGAHSYGYTF
. TRBD2 TRBJ2-1 TRBV5-1 TGCGCCAGCAGCTTGGAGCCTAGCGGGAGTTACAATGAGCAGTTCTTC CASSLEPSGSYNEQFF
few TRBD2 TRBJ2-7 TRBV18 TGTGCCAGCTCACCAGCTAGCGGTCCCTACGAGCAGTACTTC CASSPASGPYEQYF
. TRBD1 TRBJ1-1 TRBV12-3/TRBV12-4 TGTGCCAGCAGGCGTCCCGGGACAGGGATAGCTTTCTTT CASRRPGTGIAFF
. TRBD2 TRBJ2-7 TRBV5-1 TGCGCCAGCAGCTTGTCTTCCCTAGCGGGAGCCTACGAGCAGTACTTC CASSLSSLAGAYEQYF
. . TRBJ2-3 TRBV1 TGCACCAGCAGCCAAGAGAAGGCGAGCGGGGGCCTCTCCCGGTATTTT CTSSQEKASGGLSRYF
. . TRBJ1-2 TRBV5-6 TGTGCCAGCAGCTTGTCGGCGTGGGGAACCTATGGCTACACCTTC CASSLSAWGTYGYTF
. . TRBJ2-7 TRBV18 TGTGCCAGCTCACCACCGTTCAGCAGCTCCTACGAGCAGTACTTC CASSPPFSSSYEQYF
. . TRBJ2-2 TRBV4-1 TGCGCCAGCAGCCATGGTGTTTCTGGGTCGAACACCGGGGAGCTGTTTTTT CASSHGVSGSNTGELFF